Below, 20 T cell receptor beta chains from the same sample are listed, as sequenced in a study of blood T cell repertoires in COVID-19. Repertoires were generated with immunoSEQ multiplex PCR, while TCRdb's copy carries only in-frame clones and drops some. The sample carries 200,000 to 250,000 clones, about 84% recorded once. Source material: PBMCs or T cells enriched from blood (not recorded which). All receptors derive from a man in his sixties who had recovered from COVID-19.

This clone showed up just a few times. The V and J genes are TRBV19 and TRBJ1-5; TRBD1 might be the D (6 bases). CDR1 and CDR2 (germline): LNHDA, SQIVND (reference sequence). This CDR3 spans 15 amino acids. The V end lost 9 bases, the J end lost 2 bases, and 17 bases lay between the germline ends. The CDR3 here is CASIDRFDGNQPQHF. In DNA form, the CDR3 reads TGTGCCAGCATCGACAGGTTTGACGGCAATCAGCCCCAGCATTTT. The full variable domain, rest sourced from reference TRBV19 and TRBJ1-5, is DGGITQSPKYLFRKEGQNVTLSCEQNLNHDAMYWYRQDPGQGLRLIYYSQIVNDFQKGDIAEGYSVSREKKESFPLTVTSAQKNPTAFYLCASIDRFDGNQPQHFGDGTRLSIL.

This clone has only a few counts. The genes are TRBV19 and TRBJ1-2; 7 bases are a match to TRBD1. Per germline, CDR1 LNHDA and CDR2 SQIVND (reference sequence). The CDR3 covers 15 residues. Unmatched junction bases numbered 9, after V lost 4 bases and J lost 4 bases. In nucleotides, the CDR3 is TGTGCCAGTAGTAATCTCCGGGACAGAATCTATGGCTACACCTTC. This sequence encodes CASSNLRDRIYGYTF.

In DNA, the CDR3 is TGCAGCGTCGAAACTACTAACTATGGCTACACCTTC. Amino acids: CSVETTNYGYTF. The V call is TRBV29-1, the J call TRBJ1-2; D unresolved. Trimming removed 6 bases from V and 0 bases from J, with 8 bases in between. This CDR3 is 12 amino acids long. The germline CDR1 and CDR2 sequences are SQVTM and ANQGSEA.

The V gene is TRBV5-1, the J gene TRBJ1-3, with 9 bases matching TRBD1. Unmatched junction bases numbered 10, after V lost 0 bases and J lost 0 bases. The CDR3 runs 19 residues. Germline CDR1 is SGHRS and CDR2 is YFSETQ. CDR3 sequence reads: CASSLEGRGTGTSGNTIYF. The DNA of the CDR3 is TGCGCCAGCAGCTTGGAAGGTCGGGGGACAGGGACCTCTGGAAACACCATATATTTT.

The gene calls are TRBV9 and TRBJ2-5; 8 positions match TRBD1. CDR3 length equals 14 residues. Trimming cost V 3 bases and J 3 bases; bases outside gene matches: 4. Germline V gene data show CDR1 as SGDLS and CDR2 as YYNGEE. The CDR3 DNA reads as TGTGCCAGCAGCGGCACAGGGGGAGAAGAGACCCAGTACTTC. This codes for CASSGTGGEETQYF.

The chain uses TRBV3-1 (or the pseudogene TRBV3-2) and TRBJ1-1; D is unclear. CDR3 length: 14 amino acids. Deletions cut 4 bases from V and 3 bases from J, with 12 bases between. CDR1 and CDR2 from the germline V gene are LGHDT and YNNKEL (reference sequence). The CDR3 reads CASSRDPSYTEAFF. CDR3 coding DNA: TGTGCCAGCAGCCGAGACCCTTCCTACACTGAAGCTTTCTTT.

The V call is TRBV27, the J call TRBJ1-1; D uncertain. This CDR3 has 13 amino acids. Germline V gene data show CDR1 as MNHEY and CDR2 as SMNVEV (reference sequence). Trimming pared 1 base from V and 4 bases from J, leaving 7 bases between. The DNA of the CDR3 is TGTGCCAGCAGTTTATACGGGAGCACTGAAGCTTTCTTT. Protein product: CASSLYGSTEAFF.

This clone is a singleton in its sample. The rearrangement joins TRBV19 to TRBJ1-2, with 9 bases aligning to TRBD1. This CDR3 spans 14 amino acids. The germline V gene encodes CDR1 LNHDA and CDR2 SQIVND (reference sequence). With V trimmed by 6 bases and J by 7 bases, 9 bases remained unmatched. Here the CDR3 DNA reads TGTGCCAGTAGGTCCCGGGACAGGGTAGGTGGCTACACCTTC. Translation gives CASRSRDRVGGYTF.

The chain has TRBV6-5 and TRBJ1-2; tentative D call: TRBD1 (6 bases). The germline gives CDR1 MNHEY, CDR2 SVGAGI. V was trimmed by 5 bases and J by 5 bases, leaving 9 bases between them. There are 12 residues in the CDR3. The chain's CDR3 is CASSKQGYGYTF. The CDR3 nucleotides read TGTGCCAGCAGTAAGCAGGGGTATGGCTACACCTTC.

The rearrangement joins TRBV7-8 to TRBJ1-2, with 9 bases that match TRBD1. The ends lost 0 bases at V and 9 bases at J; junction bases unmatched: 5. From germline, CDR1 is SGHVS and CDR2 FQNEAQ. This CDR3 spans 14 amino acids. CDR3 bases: TGTGCCAGCAGCTTAGCGGAGACAGGGGGAAGCTACACCTTC. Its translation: CASSLAETGGSYTF.

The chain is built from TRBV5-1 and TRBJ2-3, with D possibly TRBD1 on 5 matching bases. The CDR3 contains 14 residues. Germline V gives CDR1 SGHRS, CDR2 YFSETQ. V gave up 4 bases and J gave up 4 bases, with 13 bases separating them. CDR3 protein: CASSPGVRADTQYF. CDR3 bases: TGCGCCAGCAGCCCGGGCGTCAGGGCAGATACGCAGTATTTT.

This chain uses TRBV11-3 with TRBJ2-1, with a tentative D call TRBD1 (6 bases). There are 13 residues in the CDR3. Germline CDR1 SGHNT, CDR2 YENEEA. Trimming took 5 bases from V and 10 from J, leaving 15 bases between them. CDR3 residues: CASSAYRANEQFF. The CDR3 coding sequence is TGTGCCAGCAGCGCTTACAGGGCTAACGAGCAGTTCTTC.

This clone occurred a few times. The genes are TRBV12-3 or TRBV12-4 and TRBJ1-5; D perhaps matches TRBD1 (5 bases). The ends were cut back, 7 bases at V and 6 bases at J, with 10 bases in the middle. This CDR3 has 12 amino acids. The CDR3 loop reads CASKLGAQPQHF. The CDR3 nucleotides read TGTGCCAGCAAGCTAGGGGCTCAGCCCCAGCATTTT.

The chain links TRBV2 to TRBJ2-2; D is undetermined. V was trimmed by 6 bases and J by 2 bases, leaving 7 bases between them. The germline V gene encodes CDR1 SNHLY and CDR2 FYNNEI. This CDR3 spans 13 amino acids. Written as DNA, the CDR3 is TGTGCCAGCAGCCTAGTAAACACCGGGGAGCTGTTTTTT. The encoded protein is CASSLVNTGELFF.

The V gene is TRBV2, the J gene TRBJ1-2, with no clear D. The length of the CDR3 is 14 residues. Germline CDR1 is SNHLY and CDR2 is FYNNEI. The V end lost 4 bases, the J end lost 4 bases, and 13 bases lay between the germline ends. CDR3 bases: TGTGCCAGCAGTGGAACACGTTCGGGCTATGGCTACACCTTC. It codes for CASSGTRSGYGYTF.

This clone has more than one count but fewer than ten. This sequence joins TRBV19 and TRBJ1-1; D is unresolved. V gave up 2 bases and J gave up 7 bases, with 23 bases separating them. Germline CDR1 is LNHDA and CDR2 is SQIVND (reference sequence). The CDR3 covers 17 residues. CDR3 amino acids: CASSIYGPRGTSLEAFF. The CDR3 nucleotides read TGTGCCAGTAGTATATACGGGCCCCGGGGAACGTCCCTTGAAGCTTTCTTT.

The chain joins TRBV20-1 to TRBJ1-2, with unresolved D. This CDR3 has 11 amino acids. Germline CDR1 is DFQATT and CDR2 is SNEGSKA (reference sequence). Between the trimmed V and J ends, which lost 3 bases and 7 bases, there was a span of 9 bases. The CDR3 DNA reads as TGCAGTGCTAGCGCAGGTCTTGGCTACACCTTC. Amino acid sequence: CSASAGLGYTF.

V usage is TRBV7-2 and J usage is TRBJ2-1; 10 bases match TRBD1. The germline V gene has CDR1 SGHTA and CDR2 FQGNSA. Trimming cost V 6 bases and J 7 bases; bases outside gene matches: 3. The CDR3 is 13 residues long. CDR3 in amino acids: CASRTGGKNEQFF. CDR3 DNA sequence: TGTGCCAGCAGGACAGGGGGCAAGAATGAGCAGTTCTTC.

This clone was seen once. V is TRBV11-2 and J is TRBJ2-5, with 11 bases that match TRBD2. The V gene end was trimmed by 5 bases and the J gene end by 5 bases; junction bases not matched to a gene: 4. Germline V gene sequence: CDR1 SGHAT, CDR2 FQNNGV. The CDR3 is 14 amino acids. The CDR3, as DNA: TGTGCCAGCAGCGCTAGCGGGGGGCCCGAGACCCAGTACTTC. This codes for CASSASGGPETQYF.

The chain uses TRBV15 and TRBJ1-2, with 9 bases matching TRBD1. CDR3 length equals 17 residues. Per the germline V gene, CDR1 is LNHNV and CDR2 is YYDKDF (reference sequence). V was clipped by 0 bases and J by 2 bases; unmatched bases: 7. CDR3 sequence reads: CATSRDRRTGANYGYTF. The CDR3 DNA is TGTGCCACCAGCAGAGATAGGAGGACAGGGGCGAACTATGGCTACACCTTC.